Following are 14 T cell receptor beta chains from one sample sequenced in a study of blood T cell repertoires in COVID-19. TCRdb's table, derived via immunoSEQ multiplex PCR, lists solely in-frame clones and lacks some. Altogether 140,000 to 150,000 clones are present, approximately 85% being singletons, with the ten largest covering roughly 8%. The sample comprised peripheral blood. These receptors all come from a woman in her fifties or sixties with COVID-19, enrolled during active disease.

The chain recombines TRBV18 with TRBJ1-2, with 12 positions matching TRBD1. V was pared by 4 bases and J by 7 bases, with 10 bases of the junction left unmatched. In germline, CDR1 is KGHSH, CDR2 LQKENI. The CDR3 covers 16 residues. The CDR3 DNA reads TGTGCCAGCTCACTTGCACCCGGGACAGGGGGCTTTGGCTACACCTTC. This sequence encodes CASSLAPGTGGFGYTF.

Details on this clone: Other DNA sequences in this sample translate to the same CDR3. The rearrangement joins TRBV13 to TRBJ1-3; D not resolved. The germline V gene has CDR1 PRHDT and CDR2 FYEKMQ (reference sequence). V was trimmed by 1 base and J by 0 bases, leaving 7 bases between them. The CDR3 is 15 residues long. DNA for the CDR3: TGTGCCAGCAGCTTAGTAGGGAGCTCTGGAAACACCATATATTTT. Encoded protein: CASSLVGSSGNTIYF.

The CDR3 loop reads CASSATGLANYGYTF. The CDR3 DNA is TGTGCCAGCAGCGCGACAGGCCTAGCTAACTATGGCTACACCTTC. The gene calls are TRBV9 and TRBJ1-2; maybe TRBD1 (6 bases). Per germline, CDR1 SGDLS and CDR2 YYNGEE. V lost 3 bases, J lost 0 bases, and 12 bases lay in between. This CDR3 spans 15 amino acids.

This chain joins TRBV7-3 and TRBJ2-3, with D perhaps TRBD1 (6 bases). Germline CDR1 is SGHTA and CDR2 is FQGTGA. V lost 3 bases and J lost 4, with 8 bases in between. The CDR3 is 13 residues long. Written as DNA, the CDR3 is TGTGCCAGCAGCTTTAACAGGGCAGATACGCAGTATTTT. Protein product: CASSFNRADTQYF.

This rearrangement joins TRBV10-2 to TRBJ1-1; 7 nucleotides align to TRBD1. The germline gives CDR1 WSHSY, CDR2 SAAADI. The CDR3 is made up of 12 amino acids. The V and J ends lost 7 bases and 8 bases, in that order; junction bases with no gene match: 7. CDR3 region: CASIGQAAEAFF. CDR3 nucleotide sequence: TGCGCCAGCATAGGACAGGCCGCAGAAGCTTTCTTT.

The chain recombines TRBV9 with TRBJ2-1; 8 nucleotides match TRBD2. The CDR3 runs 18 residues. The trim removed 4 bases at V and 2 bases at J, leaving 14 bases unmatched. Germline CDR1 and CDR2: SGDLS and YYNGEE. The CDR3 bases are TGTGCCAGCAGCTTAGTGGGTCGGGGGGGTTTGGCCTACAATGAGCAGTTCTTC. Translated, it gives CASSLVGRGGLAYNEQFF. The complete variable domain, with remaining parts taken from reference TRBV9 and TRBJ2-1, reads DSGVTQTPKHLITATGQRVTLRCSPRSGDLSVYWYQQSLDQGLQFLIQYYNGEERAKGNILERFSAQQFPDLHSELNLSSLELGDSALYFCASSLVGRGGLAYNEQFFGPGTRLTVL.

This clone was picked up one time. V gene TRBV6-5 combines with J gene TRBJ1-5, with 10 bases identical to TRBD1. Trimming at V came to 6 bases and at J to 3 bases, leaving 5 bases not matched to a gene. The CDR3 is made up of 15 amino acids. The germline V gene encodes CDR1 MNHEY and CDR2 SVGAGI. In nucleotides, the CDR3 is TGTGCCAGCAGCCGACAGGGGGCGAACAATCAGCCCCAGCATTTT. This encodes CASSRQGANNQPQHF.

This clone was counted once. The same CDR3 also results from other DNA sequences found in this sample. The CDR3 spells CASSIGGMNTEAFF. In DNA, the CDR3 is TGTGCCAGTAGTATAGGAGGGATGAACACTGAAGCTTTCTTT. This chain uses TRBV19 with TRBJ1-1; no clear D. Germline V CDR1 and CDR2: LNHDA, SQIVND (reference sequence). CDR3 length: 14 residues. Trimming took 1 base from V and 0 from J, leaving 6 bases between them. The full variable domain, its missing parts supplied by reference TRBV19 and TRBJ1-1, is DGGITQSPKYLFRKEGQNVTLSCEQNLNHDAMYWYRQDPGQGLRLIYYSQIVNDFQKGDIAEGYSVSREKKESFPLTVTSAQKNPTAFYLCASSIGGMNTEAFFGQGTRLTVV.

This chain joins TRBV7-2 and TRBJ1-1; tentatively, D is TRBD1 (6 bases). The germline gives CDR1 SGHTA, CDR2 FQGNSA. The CDR3 is made up of 13 amino acids. Trimming removed 6 bases from V and 3 bases from J, with 11 bases in between. The CDR3 region is CASREQGDTEAFF. The CDR3 DNA follows: TGTGCCAGCAGAGAACAGGGAGACACTGAAGCTTTCTTT. The complete variable domain, with remaining parts taken from reference TRBV7-2 and TRBJ1-1, reads GAGVSQSPSNKVTEKGKDVELRCDPISGHTALYWYRQSLGQGLEFLIYFQGNSAPDKSGLPSDRFSAERTGGSVSTLTIQRTQQEDSAVYLCASREQGDTEAFFGQGTRLTVV.

V gene TRBV27 combines with J gene TRBJ2-2; D might be TRBD1 (6 bases). V gave up 5 bases and J gave up 0 bases, with 10 bases separating them. This CDR3 contains 15 residues. The V gene's germline CDR1 is MNHEY and CDR2 SMNVEV (reference sequence). This CDR3 reads CASSPRQANTGELFF. CDR3 nucleotide sequence: TGTGCCAGCAGTCCGCGACAGGCGAACACCGGGGAGCTGTTTTTT.

The chain carries TRBV28 and TRBJ1-4, with 7 nucleotides matching TRBD1. Germline-derived CDR1 and CDR2 are MDHEN and SYDVKM. With 8 bases clipped from V and 5 bases from J, the junction kept 5 bases outside the gene matches. CDR3 length: 13 residues. Here the CDR3 reads CASSGQPNEKLFF. CDR3 DNA sequence: TGTGCCAGCTCGGGACAGCCCAATGAAAAACTGTTTTTT.

The chain is built from TRBV5-5 and TRBJ1-2; 8 positions match TRBD1. V shed 4 bases and J 4 bases; nucleotides not matched to a gene: 9. Germline values: CDR1 SGHKS, CDR2 YYEKEE (reference sequence). This CDR3 is built from 15 residues. CDR3: CASSRDRGVLYGYTF. In DNA form, the CDR3 reads TGTGCCAGCAGCCGAGACAGGGGAGTTCTCTATGGCTACACCTTC.

CDR3 amino acids: CASSTGTGAWNTIYF. In DNA form, the CDR3 reads TGTGCCAGTAGTACCGGGACAGGGGCGTGGAACACCATATATTTT. The chain recombines TRBV19 with TRBJ1-3, with 10 nucleotides matching TRBD1. Per the germline V gene, CDR1 is LNHDA and CDR2 is SQIVND (reference sequence). The length of the CDR3 is 15 residues. J gave up 7 bases and V 4 bases, and 7 bases lay outside the gene matches.

The chain joins TRBV19 to TRBJ1-1; possibly TRBD1 for D (6 bases). V was cut by 1 base and J by 7 bases, with 13 bases left in between. The CDR3 is made up of 14 amino acids. The germline V gene has CDR1 LNHDA and CDR2 SQIVND (reference sequence). Written as DNA, the CDR3 is TGTGCCAGTAGTATAGGGCACAGGGATAATGAAGCTTTCTTT. This codes for CASSIGHRDNEAFF.